This T cell receptor (beta chain) was sequenced for a study of PD-L1 blockade in urothelial cancer. Study details: About 90% of the 29 patients were males with bladder-origin urothelial cancer. Treatment start was followed by blood analysis at 3 weeks (second dose) and again at 6 weeks.

There are 18 residues in the CDR3. Trimming cost V 1 base and J 2 bases; bases outside gene matches: 16. Germline V gene sequence: CDR1 GTSNPN, CDR2 SVGIG (reference sequence). TCR analog templates of synthetic origin were spiked into each PCR. Produced via immunoSEQ multiplex PCR; TCRdb's table is partial and in-frame only. This table holds fewer than 65,000 clones, approximately 75% found once. Specified time point: pretreatment peripheral blood. Per patient, between 1 and 8 samples were collected at pretreatment and on-treatment time points. This clone was seen a single time. The chain is built from TRBV30 and TRBJ2-7, with TRBD2 matching 8 bases. The TCR sequence derives from a man in his 70s with urothelial cancer. The sequencing here drew on PBMCs, taken around atezolizumab (anti-PD-L1) treatment. CDR3 region: CAWSAPITPSGLTYEQYF. For the CDR3, the DNA is TGTGCCTGGAGTGCTCCAATCACCCCTAGCGGGCTGACCTACGAGCAGTACTTC.